What follows are 10 T cell receptor beta chains derived from one specimen sequenced in a study of brain T cells in children with intractable seizures. The time point denotes: blood from clinic visit 5 months post-surgery; TSC patient then seizure free. Method: immunoSEQ multiplex PCR; TCRdb's copy keeps in-frame clones and lacks some. Of 340,000 or so clones in the sample, roughly 93% were seen once. The material sequenced was peripheral blood, taken around 5 months after surgery. The receptors were sampled from a boy under two years old with tuberous sclerosis and intractable seizures.

This sequence joins TRBV27 and TRBJ1-4; D is ambiguous. In germline, CDR1 is MNHEY, CDR2 SMNVEV (reference sequence). CDR3 size: 14 residues. The V end lost 3 bases, the J end lost 6 bases, and 11 bases lay between the germline ends. The CDR3 loop is CASSLRAEHEKLFF. Here the CDR3 DNA reads TGTGCCAGCAGTTTGCGGGCAGAGCATGAAAAACTGTTTTTT.

This sequence joins TRBV11-2 and TRBJ1-1; D uncertain. The CDR3 length is 13 residues. V was pared by 3 bases and J by 3 bases, with 8 bases between. CDR1 and CDR2 (germline): SGHAT, FQNNGV. CDR3 protein: CASSFGFDTEAFF. The CDR3 region has the DNA TGTGCCAGCAGCTTCGGATTTGACACTGAAGCTTTCTTT.

The CDR3 DNA follows: TGTGCCAGCAGCTTAGATAGTACACTGGGCGAGCAGTACTTC. Translated, it gives CASSLDSTLGEQYF. J is TRBJ2-7 and V is TRBV11-2; the D is unclear. CDR3 length: 14 amino acids. Germline V gives CDR1 SGHAT, CDR2 FQNNGV. V was cut by 0 bases and J by 6 bases, with 12 bases left in between.

This rearrangement joins TRBV12-3 or TRBV12-4 to TRBJ2-1; D uncertain. The CDR3 spans 11 residues. V lost 2 bases, J lost 7 bases, and 3 bases lay in between. The CDR3 nucleotides are TGTGCCAGCAGTTTAACGAATGAGCAGTTCTTC. The encoded protein is CASSLTNEQFF.

This chain joins TRBV14 and TRBJ2-3, with 11 bases matching TRBD2. This CDR3 comprises 16 residues. Germline V gene sequence: CDR1 SGHDN, CDR2 FVKESK. V lost 5 bases to trimming and J lost 5 bases; unmatched junction nucleotides: 9. The CDR3 region has the DNA TGTGCCAGCAGCGCACTAGCGGGGGTCCTGGGAGATACGCAGTATTTT. This codes for CASSALAGVLGDTQYF.

This clone came up once. The chain is built from TRBV18 and TRBJ1-2, with D possibly TRBD1 on 6 matching bases. The germline CDR1 and CDR2 sequences are KGHSH and LQKENI. Trimming took off 1 base at V and 4 bases at J, with 19 bases between the two ends. CDR3 size: 17 residues. CDR3 sequence: CASSPLAPGRGSYGYTF. The CDR3 DNA reads TGTGCCAGCTCACCACTCGCCCCAGGCAGGGGAAGCTATGGCTACACCTTC.

The V and J genes are TRBV30 and TRBJ2-1; no clear D gene. V shed 0 bases and J shed 10 bases, with 4 bases lying between them. Germline V CDR1 and CDR2: GTSNPN, SVGIG (reference sequence). This CDR3 region has 10 residues. CDR3 protein: CAWSVREQFF. CDR3 bases: TGTGCCTGGAGTGTACGGGAGCAGTTCTTC.

This chain connects TRBV28 to TRBJ1-5; D is uncertain. CDR3 size: 12 residues. Between the trimmed V and J ends, which lost 3 bases and 4 bases, there was a span of 4 bases. The germline V gene encodes CDR1 MDHEN and CDR2 SYDVKM. CDR3 region: CASSLVNQPQHF. DNA for the CDR3: TGTGCCAGCAGTTTGGTAAATCAGCCCCAGCATTTT.

This chain connects TRBV30 to TRBJ1-1, with TRBD1 identical over 7 bases. CDR1 is GTSNPN and CDR2 is SVGIG in the germline V gene (reference sequence). J lost 7 bases, V lost 0 bases, and 11 bases had no gene match. The CDR3 has 15 residues. CDR3 sequence (DNA): TGTGCCTGGAGTGTCTACGGGACAGACTCTTTTGAAGCTTTCTTT. Amino acids: CAWSVYGTDSFEAFF.

This clone was seen just once. This chain links TRBV11-2 with TRBJ2-5; weak D call: TRBD2 (5 bases). Trimming cost V 3 bases and J 0 bases, with 5 bases left between them. Germline values: CDR1 SGHAT, CDR2 FQNNGV. This CDR3 is built from 13 residues. The CDR3 DNA follows: TGTGCCAGCAGCTTCGGGGACCAAGAGACCCAGTACTTC. Its translation: CASSFGDQETQYF.